The rows below give T cell receptor beta chains drawn from one sample of a study of blood T cell repertoires in COVID-19. The repertoire was sequenced with immunoSEQ multiplex PCR; TCRdb's copy has only in-frame clones and lacks some. The table lists fewer than 200,000 clones, 84% of them singletons. Sequencing was carried out using peripheral blood. The receptors originated from an elderly woman with COVID-19, enrolled during active disease. The CDR3 runs from the conserved cysteine through the conserved F or W. Fields, in order: V gene, D gene, clone size, J gene, CDR3 DNA, CDR3 protein. A D gene is named only where the DNA matches it firmly. Rows may omit the clone size; those that give it use once, few, many or a size class.

>TRBV18|NA|few|TRBJ1-1
TGTGCCAGTTCCGGGCTGAGGGGAGGCACTGAAGCTTTCTTT
CASSGLRGGTEAFF
>TRBV5-4|TRBD1|once|TRBJ1-2
TGTGCCAGCAGCTCCCGGGACAGGGGGGGCTATGGCTACACCTTC
CASSSRDRGGYGYTF
>TRBV5-1|NA|NA|TRBJ1-1
TGCGCCAGCAGCTTGGTAGGGGCGGAAACTGAAGCTTTCTTT
CASSLVGAETEAFF
>TRBV6-2/TRBV6-3|NA|NA|TRBJ2-7
TGTGCCAGCAGTTACTCCAGATTTGGACAGACCTACGAGCAGTACTTC
CASSYSRFGQTYEQYF
>TRBV27|NA|NA|TRBJ1-1
TGTGCCAGCAGTCCATCACAGATTATGAACACTGAAGCTTTCTTT
CASSPSQIMNTEAFF
>TRBV25-1|TRBD1|NA|TRBJ2-7
TGTGCCAGCAGTGAACCCCAGGGGGCGAGCGAGCAGTACTTC
CASSEPQGASEQYF
>TRBV6-5|TRBD1|NA|TRBJ1-2
TGTGCCAGCAGCTTACCGGGACAGGGTCTTGGCTACACCTTC
CASSLPGQGLGYTF
>TRBV4-2|TRBD1|NA|TRBJ2-7
TGTGCCAGCAGCCAAACCGGGACAGGGTCCTTCTACGAGCAGTACTTC
CASSQTGTGSFYEQYF
>TRBV11-1|NA|NA|TRBJ2-1
TGTGCCAGCAGCTTAACGACTACCAATGAGCAGTTCTTC
CASSLTTTNEQFF
>TRBV18|TRBD1|NA|TRBJ2-2
TGTGCCAGCTCACCATTGCCATCAGGGGGTTTCGGGGAGCTGTTTTTT
CASSPLPSGGFGELFF
>TRBV5-1|NA|NA|TRBJ1-6
TGCGCCAGCAGCTTGGCCACGGGGTCAGGGGCTTCACCCCTCCACTTT
CASSLATGSGASPLHF
>TRBV5-4|NA|once|TRBJ2-7
TGTGCCGGCCGGTGGGCAGGGAAGAACGAGCAGTACTTC
CAGRWAGKNEQYF
>TRBV28|TRBD1|NA|TRBJ2-5
TGTGCCAGTGGGACAGAAAATCAAGAGACCCAGTACTTC
CASGTENQETQYF
>TRBV6-1|TRBD2|few|TRBJ2-1
TGTGCCAGCAGTGGCATTTTGACTAGCGGGTACAATGAGCAGTTCTTC
CASSGILTSGYNEQFF
>TRBV9|TRBD2|NA|TRBJ2-5
TGTGCCAGCAGCACAGGACTAGCGGGAGGGAGAGAGACCCAGTACTTC
CASSTGLAGGRETQYF
>TRBV2|NA|once|TRBJ1-3
TGTGCCAGCAGTGCAGGGGACGGTAGAAACACCATATATTTT
CASSAGDGRNTIYF
>TRBV28|NA|NA|TRBJ2-7
TGTGCCAGCAGTTCTAGTTTCTACGAGCAGTACTTC
CASSSSFYEQYF
>TRBV3-1/TRBV3-2|NA|NA|TRBJ1-1
TGTGCCAGCAGCCAAGGAGACAGTTTTCTGTACCACACTGAAGCTTTCTTT
CASSQGDSFLYHTEAFF
>TRBV2|NA|NA|TRBJ2-1
TGTGCCAGCAGCAAAGGTGGGCCTGGTGAGCAGTTCTTC
CASSKGGPGEQFF
>TRBV28|NA|NA|TRBJ2-5
TGTGCCAGCAGTGGGGGGGAGACCCAGTACTTC
CASSGGETQYF
>TRBV11-2|NA|NA|TRBJ2-7
TGTGCCAGCAGCGCCCAAACCTCTCGGTGGGACACAGTCTACGAGCAGTACTTC
CASSAQTSRWDTVYEQYF
>TRBV5-1|NA|NA|TRBJ1-2
TGCGCCAGCAGCTTGGTTATATCCAACTATGGCTACACCTTC
CASSLVISNYGYTF